The rows below give T cell receptor beta chains drawn from one sample of a study of beta chain features in type 1 diabetes. Assay used: immunoSEQ multiplex PCR; TCRdb lists only in-frame clones, some missing. The data show about 40,000 clones, over 45% seen once. The sample consisted of central memory CD4+ T cells from blood. Receptor source: a woman younger than 30 in good health. Each CDR3 is given with its conserved first and last residue. D genes are given only for firm matches. Rows give clone size only sometimes, using once, few, many, or a class for an expanded clone.

.	TRBV6-4	TRBJ2-7	TRBD1	TGTGCCAGCAGCGCGGACAGGGGAGGAGAGCAGTACTTC	CASSADRGGEQYF
.	TRBV30	TRBJ1-1	.	TGTGCCTGGAAAATCGTTCGGATCAGGGAAGCTTTCTTT	CAWKIVRIREAFF
.	TRBV9	TRBJ2-1	TRBD2	TGTGCCAGCAGCGTAGTCGCTAGCGGGGGAGGTGAGCAGTTCTTC	CASSVVASGGGEQFF
.	TRBV5-1	TRBJ1-1	.	TGCGCCAGCAGCTTGGGTCAGGTTAATATGAACACTGAAGCTTTCTTT	CASSLGQVNMNTEAFF
.	TRBV6-5	TRBJ1-2	TRBD1	TGTGCCAGCAGTTCAACTTTGACAGGGACTAACTATGGCTACACCTTC	CASSSTLTGTNYGYTF
.	TRBV19	TRBJ2-2	.	TGTGCCAGTAGGGTAATTGGCTTCTCCGGGGAGCTGTTTTTT	CASRVIGFSGELFF
.	TRBV30	TRBJ2-4	.	TGTGCCTGGAGTATCCCGAGGAGCGGGGCCAAAAACATTCAGTACTTC	CAWSIPRSGAKNIQYF
.	TRBV19	TRBJ1-5	.	TGTGCCAGTAGTCAGCCTCAGGGGTTTGACAGTCAGCCCCAGCATTTT	CASSQPQGFDSQPQHF
few	TRBV27	TRBJ2-7	TRBD2	TGTGCCAGCAGTCTAGCGGGGACCTACGAGCAGTACTTC	CASSLAGTYEQYF
.	TRBV29-1	TRBJ2-5	.	TGCAGCGTTGTAGTCCCCCGACTAGGGATTCAAGAGACCCAGTACTTC	CSVVVPRLGIQETQYF
.	TRBV5-1	TRBJ2-7	.	TGCGCCAGCAGCAAGGACAGCTTCATCGGGGCTGGGTACGAGCAGTACTTC	CASSKDSFIGAGYEQYF
once	TRBV27	TRBJ2-7	.	TGTGCCAGCAGTTTCCGCGGAGGGACCGAGCAGTACTTC	CASSFRGGTEQYF
.	TRBV2	TRBJ1-2	TRBD1	TGTGCCAGCAGTAAAGATACAGGGGCTGGCTACACCTTC	CASSKDTGAGYTF
.	TRBV10-2	TRBJ1-1	.	TGCGCCAGCAGTCCCCTGAGCAATACGGGGTTCAACACTGAAGCTTTCTTT	CASSPLSNTGFNTEAFF
.	TRBV13	TRBJ1-1	TRBD1	TGTGCCACCAGGGGGCTAGCTGAAGCTTTCTTT	CATRGLAEAFF
.	TRBV5-5	TRBJ2-7	TRBD1	TGTGCCAGCAGCTTACTCCGGGACAGGACCTACGAGCAGTACTTC	CASSLLRDRTYEQYF
.	TRBV6-1	TRBJ2-7	TRBD2	TGTGCCACCAAAGAGATAGCGGGCCTGACCTACGAGCAGTACTTC	CATKEIAGLTYEQYF
.	TRBV7-6	TRBJ2-7	TRBD1	TGTGCCAGCAGCCGAAACAGGGGGCGAGGCGAGCAGTACTTC	CASSRNRGRGEQYF
.	TRBV30	TRBJ1-2	TRBD1	TGTGCCTGGGGGGTTTCTCTTGGACAGGGAAAGGGTGGCTACACCTTC	CAWGVSLGQGKGGYTF
.	TRBV18	TRBJ1-4	.	TGTGCCAGCTCACCCGGGACTCCTGTAAATGAAAAACTGTTTTTT	CASSPGTPVNEKLFF
.	TRBV7-6	TRBJ1-1	.	TGTGCCAGCAGCTTCAACTTGAACACTGAAGCTTTCTTT	CASSFNLNTEAFF
few	TRBV2	TRBJ1-4	.	TGTGCCAGCACCGGAGAGTTCTTTGATGAAAAACTGTTTTTT	CASTGEFFDEKLFF
few	TRBV2	TRBJ2-1	TRBD1	TGTGCCAGCAGTGAAGAGGGACAGGGCCACAATGAGCAGTTCTTC	CASSEEGQGHNEQFF
.	TRBV7-2	TRBJ2-1	.	TGTGCCAGCAGCTTTCCGGCCAGGGAGGCATTCTACAATGAGCAGTTCTTC	CASSFPAREAFYNEQFF
once	TRBV2	TRBJ1-1	.	TGTGCCAACAGTGAACTCAGGGGCGTCACTGAAGCTTTCTTT	CANSELRGVTEAFF
.	TRBV6-4	TRBJ1-1	.	TGTGCCAGCAGTGAGCGGAACACTGAAGCTTTCTTT	CASSERNTEAFF
few	TRBV18	TRBJ2-6	.	TGTGCCAGCTCACCACCAGGACACTCTGGGGCCAACGTCCTGACTTTC	CASSPPGHSGANVLTF
.	TRBV11-2	TRBJ1-1	.	TGTGCCAGCAGCACGCCCCGAGGGAACACTGAAGCTTTCTTT	CASSTPRGNTEAFF
.	TRBV9	TRBJ1-2	TRBD1	TGTGCCAGCAGCGTAGGTGGGACAGGGGTAGGTGGCTACACCTTC	CASSVGGTGVGGYTF
.	TRBV5-4	TRBJ2-2	.	TGTGCCAGCAGCTTGGAGAGGCGGAACACCGGGGAGCTGTTTTTT	CASSLERRNTGELFF
once	TRBV5-4	TRBJ2-1	TRBD2	TGTGCCAGCAGCTTGGGAGGGACTAGCGGTTACAATGAGCAGTTCTTC	CASSLGGTSGYNEQFF
.	TRBV27	TRBJ2-7	.	TGTGCCAGCAGGCCTGAGAGGGCTAGCTCCTACGAGCAGTACTTC	CASRPERASSYEQYF
.	TRBV11-3	TRBJ1-1	.	TGTGCCAGCAGCTTACGGGAGAACACTGAAGCTTTCTTT	CASSLRENTEAFF
.	TRBV6-1	TRBJ1-1	.	TGTGCCAGCAACGCTAGGGGGTTCACTGAAGCTTTCTTT	CASNARGFTEAFF
once	TRBV5-1	TRBJ1-1	.	TGCGCCAGCAGCTCGGCGCCCGGACACAAGAACACTGAAGCTTTCTTT	CASSSAPGHKNTEAFF
.	TRBV9	TRBJ2-3	TRBD2	TGTGCCAGCAGCGTCGGGAGGGGGGATACGCAGTATTTT	CASSVGRGDTQYF
.	TRBV7-9	TRBJ2-7	.	TGTGCCAGCAGCCGGGATGACTACGAGCAGTACTTC	CASSRDDYEQYF
.	TRBV6-1	TRBJ2-7	.	TGTGCCAGCTTCCTGGGGGGCGAGCAGTACTTC	CASFLGGEQYF
.	TRBV4-1	TRBJ1-2	.	TGCGCCAGCAGCCAAGGCCAGAGGATCGGTGTCAACTATGGCTACACCTTC	CASSQGQRIGVNYGYTF
few	TRBV2	TRBJ2-1	TRBD2	TGTGCCAGCAGTCGACTAGCGGGGGGGCGCAATGAGCAGTTCTTC	CASSRLAGGRNEQFF
.	TRBV6-1	TRBJ1-5	TRBD1	TGTGCCAGCAGTGGGTTGAGGGGACAGGGCGACAATCAGCCCCAGCATTTT	CASSGLRGQGDNQPQHF
.	TRBV27	TRBJ2-3	TRBD1	TGTGCCAGCAGTTGGGACAGTCGCACAGATACGCAGTATTTT	CASSWDSRTDTQYF
.	TRBV7-7	TRBJ2-1	.	TGTGCTAGCAGCTTACGGCGGGGTGGTGAGCAGTTCTTC	CASSLRRGGEQFF
few	TRBV11-1	TRBJ2-4	.	TGTGCCAGCAGCTTAAGGGGTGCCACTCCAGCCAAAAACATTCAGTACTTC	CASSLRGATPAKNIQYF
.	TRBV29-1	TRBJ1-2	.	TGCAGCGTCATGACCCAGACAGCCTCCTATGGCTACACCTTC	CSVMTQTASYGYTF
.	TRBV5-5	TRBJ1-1	.	TGTGCCAGCAGCCTTGCCGGTGTCACTGAAGCTTTCTTT	CASSLAGVTEAFF
.	TRBV5-1	TRBJ2-2	.	TGCGCCAGCAGCTTAGCTCAGAACACCGGGGAGCTGTTTTTT	CASSLAQNTGELFF
.	TRBV30	TRBJ2-1	.	TGTGCCTGGAGTGTAGACCCGGGGAGGCGGTTCTTC	CAWSVDPGRRFF
.	TRBV7-8	TRBJ2-7	TRBD1	TGTGCCAGCAGCCTCCGGACAGGGACCTACGAGCAGTACTTC	CASSLRTGTYEQYF
.	TRBV2	TRBJ1-4	TRBD1	TGTGCCAGCAGTGTTCAGGGGGGCGAAAAACTGTTTTTT	CASSVQGGEKLFF
few	TRBV9	TRBJ2-3	TRBD2	TGTGCCAGCAGCGTGGGCCAGACTAGCGGGGCCACAGATACGCAGTATTTT	CASSVGQTSGATDTQYF
.	TRBV5-4	TRBJ2-7	.	TGTGCCAGCAGCTTGGTTGGCATACACGAGCAGTACTTC	CASSLVGIHEQYF
.	TRBV6-1	TRBJ2-1	TRBD2	TGTGCCAGCAGCCGAGGGAGGGAGAATTATGCTGAGCAGTTCTTC	CASSRGRENYAEQFF